Listed here is a single T cell receptor beta chain. The V end was cut by 3 bases, the J end by 7 bases, with 17 bases between. CDR3 length: 15 residues. Germline CDR1 is SGDLS and CDR2 is YYNGEE. One entry per CDR3 protein results from TCRdb running MiXCR on the 5' RACE reads. There are around 530,000 distinct CDR3 sequences in the sample; about a sixth occur only once, and roughly a sixth lies in the top ten. This sample is part of a study of T cells after yellow fever vaccination. The clonotype comes from a man younger than 35 who received the YFV17D yellow fever vaccine. The V gene is TRBV9, the J gene TRBJ2-1; D gene uncertain. Sequenced here: PBMCs, sampled more than 4 days after the first yellow fever vaccination. For the CDR3, the DNA is TGTGCCAGCAGCGCCCGTACAGAACCTCGAAATGAGCAGTTCTTC. Translating it yields CASSARTEPRNEQFF.